Listed here is a single T cell receptor (beta chain). Its target is not known. Together with thyroid ultrasound, orbital computed tomography, serum thyroxine and TRAb, clinical symptoms were used for diagnoses. This sample was included in a study of T cells in Graves' hyperthyroidism and ophthalmopathy. Study details: Blood was drawn when the patient was first diagnosed and still untreated. Overall study findings and caveats: The model made its ophthalmopathy prediction, and onset followed a median about 6 months later.

In germline, CDR1 is ENHRY, CDR2 SYGVKD. Trimming left V 6 bases short and J 4 bases short, with 18 bases between. The CDR3 consists of 15 residues. The source material, RNA transcripts, was used to amplify TCR beta CDR3 regions. With the HTBI primer set, the TCR CDR3 went through a first round of RT-PCR. TCRdb re-called the multiplex PCR reads through MiXCR, storing one row per CDR3 protein. The sample holds 360,000 or so distinct CDR3 sequences; 15% are singletons and the top ten take about 20%. The source of this sequence is a woman aged 60-75 years with Graves' ophthalmopathy. The chain recombines TRBV10-3 with TRBJ2-5; either TRBD1 or TRBD2 may fit D (5 bases each). Sequencing used blood. CDR3 in amino acids: CAISPGAVVRETQYF. DNA for the CDR3: TGTGCCATCAGCCCCGGGGCAGTAGTCCGAGAGACCCAGTACTTC.